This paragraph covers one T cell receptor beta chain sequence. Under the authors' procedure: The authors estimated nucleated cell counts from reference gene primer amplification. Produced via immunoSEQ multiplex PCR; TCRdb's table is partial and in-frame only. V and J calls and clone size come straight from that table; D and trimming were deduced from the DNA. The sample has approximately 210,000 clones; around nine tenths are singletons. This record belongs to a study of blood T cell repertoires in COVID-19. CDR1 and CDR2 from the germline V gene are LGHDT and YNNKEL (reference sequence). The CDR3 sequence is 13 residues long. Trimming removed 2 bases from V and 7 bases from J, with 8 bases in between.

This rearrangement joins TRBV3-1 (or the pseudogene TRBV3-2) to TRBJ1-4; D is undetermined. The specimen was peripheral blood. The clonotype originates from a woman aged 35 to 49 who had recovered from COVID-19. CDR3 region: CASSQRLVEKLFF. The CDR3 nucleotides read TGTGCCAGCAGCCAAAGACTGGTTGAAAAACTGTTTTTT.